Here is one TCR beta chain with its context. These data come from a study of blood T cell repertoires in COVID-19. Whole-study context: Material from acute and convalescent COVID-19 was sourced from the United States, Italy and Spain.

The repertoire was sequenced with immunoSEQ multiplex PCR; TCRdb's copy has only in-frame clones and lacks some. The top ten hold approximately 4.6% of the sample, which has hundreds of thousands of clones, approximately 90% seen once. V lost 4 bases and J lost 7; bases outside the gene matches: 11. Germline values: CDR1 LNHNV, CDR2 YYDKDF (reference sequence). CDR3 size: 16 residues. The TCR was taken from a man in his forties with acute or convalescent COVID-19. The sample consisted of peripheral blood. J is TRBJ1-5 and V is TRBV15; 9 bases are shared with TRBD1. CDR3: CATSKSRDRVGQPQHF. CDR3 nucleotides: TGTGCCACCAGCAAAAGCCGGGACAGGGTCGGACAGCCCCAGCATTTT.